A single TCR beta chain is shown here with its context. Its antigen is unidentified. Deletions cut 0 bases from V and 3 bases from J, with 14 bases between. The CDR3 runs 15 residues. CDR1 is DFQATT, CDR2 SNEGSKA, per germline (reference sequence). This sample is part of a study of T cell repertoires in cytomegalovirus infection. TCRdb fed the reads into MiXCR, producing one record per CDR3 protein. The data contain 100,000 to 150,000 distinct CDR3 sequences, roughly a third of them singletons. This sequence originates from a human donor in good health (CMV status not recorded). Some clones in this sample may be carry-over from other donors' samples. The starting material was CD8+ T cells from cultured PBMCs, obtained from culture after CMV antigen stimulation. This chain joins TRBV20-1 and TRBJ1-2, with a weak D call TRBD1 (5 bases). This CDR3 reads CSARDEGRLDYGYTF. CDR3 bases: TGCAGTGCTAGAGATGAGGGGCGATTAGACTATGGCTACACCTTC.